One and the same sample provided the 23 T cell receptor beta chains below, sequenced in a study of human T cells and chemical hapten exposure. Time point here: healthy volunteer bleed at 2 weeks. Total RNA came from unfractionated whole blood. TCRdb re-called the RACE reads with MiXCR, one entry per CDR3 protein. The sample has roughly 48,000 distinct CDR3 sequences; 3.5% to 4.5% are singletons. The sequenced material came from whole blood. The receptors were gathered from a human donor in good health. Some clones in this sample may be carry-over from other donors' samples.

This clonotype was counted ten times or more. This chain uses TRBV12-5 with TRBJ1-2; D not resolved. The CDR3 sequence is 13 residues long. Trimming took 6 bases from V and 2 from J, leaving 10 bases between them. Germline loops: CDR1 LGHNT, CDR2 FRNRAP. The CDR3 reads CASGTQLNYGYTF. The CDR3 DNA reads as TGTGCTAGTGGCACCCAACTAAACTATGGCTACACCTTC.

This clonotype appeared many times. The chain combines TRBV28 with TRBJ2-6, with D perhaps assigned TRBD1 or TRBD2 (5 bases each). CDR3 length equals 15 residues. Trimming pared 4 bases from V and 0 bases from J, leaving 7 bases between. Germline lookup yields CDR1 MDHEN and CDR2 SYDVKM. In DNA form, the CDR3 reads TGTGCCAGCAGTTCCGGGACCTCTGGGGCCAACGTCCTGACTTTC. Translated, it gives CASSSGTSGANVLTF.

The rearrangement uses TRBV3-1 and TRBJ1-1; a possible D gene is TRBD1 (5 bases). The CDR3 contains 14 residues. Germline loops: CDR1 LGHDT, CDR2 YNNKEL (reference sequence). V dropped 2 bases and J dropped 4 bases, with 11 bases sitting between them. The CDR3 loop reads CASSQLTVGTEAFF. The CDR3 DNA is TGTGCCAGCAGCCAATTGACAGTGGGCACTGAAGCTTTCTTT.

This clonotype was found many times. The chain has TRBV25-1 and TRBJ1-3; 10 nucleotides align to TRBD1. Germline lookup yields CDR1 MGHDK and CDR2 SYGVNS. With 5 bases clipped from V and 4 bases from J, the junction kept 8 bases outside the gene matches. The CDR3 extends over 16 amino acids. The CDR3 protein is CASSPTTGGKGNTIYF. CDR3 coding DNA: TGTGCCAGCAGTCCGACGACAGGGGGCAAGGGAAACACCATATATTTT. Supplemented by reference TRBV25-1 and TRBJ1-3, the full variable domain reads EADIYQTPRYLVIGTGKKITLECSQTMGHDKMYWYQQDPGMELHLIHYSYGVNSTEKGDLSSESTVSRIRTEHFPLTLESARPSHTSQYLCASSPTTGGKGNTIYFGEGSWLTVV.

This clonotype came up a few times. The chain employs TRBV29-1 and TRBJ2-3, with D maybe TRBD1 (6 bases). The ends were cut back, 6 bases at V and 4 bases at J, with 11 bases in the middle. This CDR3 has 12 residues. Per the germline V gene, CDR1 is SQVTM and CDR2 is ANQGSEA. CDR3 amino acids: CSVQTGPDTQYF. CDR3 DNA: TGCAGCGTCCAGACAGGCCCAGATACGCAGTATTTT.

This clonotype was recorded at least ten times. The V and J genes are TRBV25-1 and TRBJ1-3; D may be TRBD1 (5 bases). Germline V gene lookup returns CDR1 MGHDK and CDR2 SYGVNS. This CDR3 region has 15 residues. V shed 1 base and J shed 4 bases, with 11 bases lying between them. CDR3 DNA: TGTGCCAGCAGTGAATTTAGGGCAGGGGGAAACACCATATATTTT. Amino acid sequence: CASSEFRAGGNTIYF.

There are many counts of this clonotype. The CDR3 sequence is CSVDSFTDTQYF. CDR3 coding DNA: TGCAGCGTGGACAGCTTCACAGATACGCAGTATTTT. This rearrangement joins TRBV29-1 to TRBJ2-3, with D possibly being TRBD1 (6 bases). V shed 6 bases and J shed 2 bases, with 9 bases lying between them. The CDR3 is made up of 12 amino acids. The germline gives CDR1 SQVTM, CDR2 ANQGSEA.

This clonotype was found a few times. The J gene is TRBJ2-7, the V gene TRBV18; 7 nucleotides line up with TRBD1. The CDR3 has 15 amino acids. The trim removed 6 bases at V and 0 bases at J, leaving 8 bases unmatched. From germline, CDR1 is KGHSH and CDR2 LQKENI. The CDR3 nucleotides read TGTGCCAGCTCGGACGAGGACAGGAGCTCCTACGAGCAGTACTTC. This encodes CASSDEDRSSYEQYF.

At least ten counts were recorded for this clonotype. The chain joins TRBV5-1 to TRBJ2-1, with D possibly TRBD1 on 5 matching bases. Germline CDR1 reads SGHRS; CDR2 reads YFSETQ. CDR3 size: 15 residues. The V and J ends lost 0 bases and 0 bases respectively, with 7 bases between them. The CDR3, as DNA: TGCGCCAGCAGCTTGGTCAGGGACTCCTACAATGAGCAGTTCTTC. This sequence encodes CASSLVRDSYNEQFF.

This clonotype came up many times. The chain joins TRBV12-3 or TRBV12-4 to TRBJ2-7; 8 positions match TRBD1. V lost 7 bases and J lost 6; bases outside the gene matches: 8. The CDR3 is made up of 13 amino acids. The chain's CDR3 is CASNLQGASEQYF. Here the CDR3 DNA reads TGTGCCAGCAACCTTCAGGGGGCGAGCGAGCAGTACTTC.

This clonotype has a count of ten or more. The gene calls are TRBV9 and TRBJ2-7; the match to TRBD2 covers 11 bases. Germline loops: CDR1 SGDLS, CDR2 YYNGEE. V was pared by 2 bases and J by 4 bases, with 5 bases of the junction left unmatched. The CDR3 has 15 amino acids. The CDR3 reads CASSVTSGSRYEQYF. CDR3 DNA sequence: TGTGCCAGCAGCGTTACTAGCGGGAGTCGGTACGAGCAGTACTTC.

The CDR3 sequence is CASSESAGGWGRAEAFF. CDR3 bases: TGTGCCAGCAGTGAATCGGCCGGAGGGTGGGGTAGGGCTGAAGCTTTCTTT. The gene calls are TRBV25-1 and TRBJ1-1; no clear D. The CDR3 consists of 17 residues. The germline V and J ends were trimmed by 1 base and 6 bases, with 21 bases remaining between them. Germline CDR1 is MGHDK and CDR2 is SYGVNS.

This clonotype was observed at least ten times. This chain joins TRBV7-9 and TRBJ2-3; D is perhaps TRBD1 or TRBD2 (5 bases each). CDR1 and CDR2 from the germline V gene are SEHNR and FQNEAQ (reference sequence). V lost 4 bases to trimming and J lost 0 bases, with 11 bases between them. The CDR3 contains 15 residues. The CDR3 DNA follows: TGTGCCAGCAGCTCCAATCGGGACAGCACAGATACGCAGTATTTT. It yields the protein CASSSNRDSTDTQYF.

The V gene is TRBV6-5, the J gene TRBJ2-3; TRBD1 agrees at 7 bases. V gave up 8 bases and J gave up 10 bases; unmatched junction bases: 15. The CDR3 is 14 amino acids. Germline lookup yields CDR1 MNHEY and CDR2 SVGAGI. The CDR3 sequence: CASGQQGPPYPQYF. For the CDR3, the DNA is TGTGCCAGCGGACAACAGGGGCCCCCCTATCCGCAGTATTTT.

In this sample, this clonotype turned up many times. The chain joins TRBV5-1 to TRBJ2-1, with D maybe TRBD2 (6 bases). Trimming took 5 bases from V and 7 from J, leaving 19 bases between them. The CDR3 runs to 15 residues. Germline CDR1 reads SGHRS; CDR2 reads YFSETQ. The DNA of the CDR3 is TGCGCCAGCAGGCACGAGGGACTCAGCTTTAATGAGCAGTTCTTC. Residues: CASRHEGLSFNEQFF.

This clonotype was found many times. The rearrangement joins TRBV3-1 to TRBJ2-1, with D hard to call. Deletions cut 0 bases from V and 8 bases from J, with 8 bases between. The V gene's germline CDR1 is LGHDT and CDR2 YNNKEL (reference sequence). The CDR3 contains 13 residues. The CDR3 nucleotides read TGTGCCAGCAGCCAAGATAGCCGGTATGAGCAGTTCTTC. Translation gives CASSQDSRYEQFF.

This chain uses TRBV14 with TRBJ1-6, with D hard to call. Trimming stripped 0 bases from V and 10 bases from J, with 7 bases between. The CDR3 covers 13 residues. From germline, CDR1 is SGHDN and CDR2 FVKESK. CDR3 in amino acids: CASSQEGLSPLHF. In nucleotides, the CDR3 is TGTGCCAGCAGCCAAGAAGGGCTCTCACCCCTCCACTTT.

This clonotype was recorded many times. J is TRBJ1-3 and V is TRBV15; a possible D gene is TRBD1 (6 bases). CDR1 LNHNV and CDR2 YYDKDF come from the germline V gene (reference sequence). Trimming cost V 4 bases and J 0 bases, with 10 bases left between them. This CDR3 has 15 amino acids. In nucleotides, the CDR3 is TGTGCCACCAGCATCGGGACAAGCTCTGGAAACACCATATATTTT. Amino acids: CATSIGTSSGNTIYF.

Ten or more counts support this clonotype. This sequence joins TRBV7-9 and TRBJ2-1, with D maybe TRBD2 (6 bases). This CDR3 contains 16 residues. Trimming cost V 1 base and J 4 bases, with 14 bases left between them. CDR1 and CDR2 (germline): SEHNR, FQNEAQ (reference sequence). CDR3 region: CASSLGGGPGYNEQFF. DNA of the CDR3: TGTGCCAGCAGCTTAGGAGGAGGGCCGGGTTACAATGAGCAGTTCTTC. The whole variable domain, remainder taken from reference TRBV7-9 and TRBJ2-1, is DTGVSQNPRHKITKRGQNVTFRCDPISEHNRLYWYRQTLGQGPEFLTYFQNEAQLEKSRLLSDRFSAERPKGSFSTLEIQRTEQGDSAMYLCASSLGGGPGYNEQFFGPGTRLTVL.

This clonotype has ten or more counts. The CDR3 protein is CASSLVGDYGYTF. The CDR3 DNA is TGTGCCAGCAGCTTAGTAGGGGATTATGGCTACACCTTC. The chain couples TRBV5-6 to TRBJ1-2; D possibly corresponds to TRBD1 (5 bases). This CDR3 has 13 residues. The germline V gene encodes CDR1 SGHDT and CDR2 YYEEEE. V was pared by 2 bases and J by 5 bases, with 10 bases between.

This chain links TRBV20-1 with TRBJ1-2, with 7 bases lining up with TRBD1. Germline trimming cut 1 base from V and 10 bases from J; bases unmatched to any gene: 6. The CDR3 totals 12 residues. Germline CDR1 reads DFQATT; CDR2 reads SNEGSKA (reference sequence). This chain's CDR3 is CSARAGQNYYTF. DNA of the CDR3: TGCAGTGCTAGAGCGGGACAGAACTACTACACCTTC.

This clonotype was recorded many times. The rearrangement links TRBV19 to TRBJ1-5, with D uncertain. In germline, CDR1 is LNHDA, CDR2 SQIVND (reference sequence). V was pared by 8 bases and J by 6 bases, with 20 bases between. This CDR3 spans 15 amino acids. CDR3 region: CASLDGGMSSQPQHF. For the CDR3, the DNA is TGTGCCAGTTTGGACGGTGGCATGTCGAGTCAGCCCCAGCATTTT.

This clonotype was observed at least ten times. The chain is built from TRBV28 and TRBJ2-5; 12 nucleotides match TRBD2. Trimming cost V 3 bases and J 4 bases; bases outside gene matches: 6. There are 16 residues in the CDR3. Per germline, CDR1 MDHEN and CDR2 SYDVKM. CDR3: CASSFETSGSGETQYF. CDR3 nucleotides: TGTGCCAGCAGTTTTGAGACTAGCGGGAGCGGAGAGACCCAGTACTTC.